This T cell receptor (beta chain) was captured in a study of T cell responses to AZD1222 COVID-19 vaccine. Germline CDR1 and CDR2: SGHVS and FNYEAQ. The CDR3 has 12 amino acids. Trimming stripped 4 bases from V and 9 bases from J, with 10 bases between. Profiled with immunoSEQ multiplex PCR; TCRdb holds only in-frame clones, not every one. The sample includes 95,000 to 110,000 clones, roughly 91% of them seen just once. The chain has TRBV7-6 and TRBJ2-1, with D perhaps assigned TRBD1 or TRBD2 (5 bases each). The starting material was peripheral blood, obtained on day 0 of AZD1222 vaccination. This receptor was obtained from an adult in good health. This chain's CDR3 is CASSSRGGEQFF. The DNA of the CDR3 is TGTGCCAGCAGCTCGAGGGGTGGTGAGCAGTTCTTC.